One sample yielded the 5 T cell receptor beta chains listed below, sequenced in a study of blood T cell repertoires in COVID-19. Repertoires were generated with immunoSEQ multiplex PCR, while TCRdb's copy carries only in-frame clones and drops some. The data contain about 140,000 clones, more than 75% of them singletons. What was sequenced was PBMCs or T cells enriched from blood (not recorded which). These receptor sequences come from a man aged 55-75 years who had recovered from COVID-19.

The V and J genes are TRBV29-1 and TRBJ2-6; no firm D call. Trimming shortened V by 7 bases and J by 3 bases, and 13 bases separated the two germline ends. Germline CDR1 SQVTM, CDR2 ANQGSEA. This CDR3 has 14 residues. The CDR3 reads CSALGGVGANVLTF. CDR3 DNA sequence: TGCAGCGCTCTAGGTGGAGTTGGGGCCAACGTCCTGACTTTC.

The chain employs TRBV6-1 and TRBJ2-1, with 7 bases that match TRBD1. Per the germline V gene, CDR1 is MNHNS and CDR2 is SASEGT. CDR3 length: 16 amino acids. Losses at the gene ends were 0 bases for V and 2 bases for J; bases not matched to a gene: 4. CDR3 bases: TGTGCCAGCAGTGAAGCGGGGACAGTTACCTACAATGAGCAGTTCTTC. Translation gives CASSEAGTVTYNEQFF.

This clone has more than one count but fewer than ten. This chain connects TRBV10-3 to TRBJ1-2; the D gene is possibly TRBD1 (5 bases). This CDR3 contains 12 residues. V shed 3 bases and J shed 8 bases, with 10 bases lying between them. Germline V lookup: CDR1 ENHRY, CDR2 SYGVKD. The chain's CDR3 is CAISDRADGYTF. The DNA for the CDR3 is TGTGCCATCAGTGACAGGGCGGACGGCTACACCTTC.

This clone appeared a few times. This rearrangement joins TRBV29-1 to TRBJ2-1; D is perhaps TRBD2 (5 bases). Deletions cut 3 bases from V and 3 bases from J, with 9 bases between. Germline lookup yields CDR1 SQVTM and CDR2 ANQGSEA. The CDR3 totals 13 residues. CDR3 protein: CSVDGKGYNEQFF. CDR3 nucleotide sequence: TGCAGCGTTGACGGGAAAGGCTACAATGAGCAGTTCTTC.

The V call is TRBV7-9, the J call TRBJ2-3, with 10 bases aligning to TRBD2. This CDR3 comprises 16 residues. In germline, CDR1 is SEHNR, CDR2 FQNEAQ (reference sequence). V trimming: 5 bases; J trimming: 3 bases; junction bases outside the gene matches: 8. The CDR3 DNA follows: TGTGCCAGCAGCCCAGGGCCTAGCGGGAGTACAGATACGCAGTATTTT. This sequence encodes CASSPGPSGSTDTQYF.